This TCR beta chain was obtained from a study of T-cell memory formation after mild COVID-19. Findings of the study overall: The study found contracting CD4+ clones mainly in CM and EM and contracting CD8+ clones in EMRA. Clones that contracted from day 15 to 85 were balanced CD4/CD8, while later expanders leaned CD4+.

The CDR3 runs to 13 residues. Germline V lookup: CDR1 SGHTA, CDR2 FQGNSA. V gave up 1 base and J gave up 6 bases, with 8 bases separating them. This clonotype was observed many times. The antigen remains undetermined. Via MiXCR, TCRdb re-called the 5' RACE reads, giving one row per CDR3 protein. The sample has around 390,000 distinct CDR3 sequences, roughly 15% seen once; the top ten hold about a fifth. The source material was PBMCs or a T cell subset sorted from them (not recorded which). The clonotype was recovered from a man younger than 35 who had mild COVID-19 (a few samples of this study predate the infection). Cell type and time point are not known. The V and J genes are TRBV7-2 and TRBJ2-3; no reliable D call. The CDR3 bases are TGTGCCAGCAGCTTAGGGAACGGGGATACGCAGTATTTT. This translates into CASSLGNGDTQYF.